Presented here are 2 T cell receptor beta chains from one specimen sequenced in a study of quantifying T cell responses using KT2 cells. The wider study: RNA was reverse transcribed with TCR alpha and beta constant-region primers.

An oligo carrying a UMI was ligated to the cDNA 3' end. The first PCR ran around 4 cycles with an equimolar RC1.1 and RC1.2 beta primer mix. In TCRdb, the UMI-ligation and nested PCR reads were re-called with MiXCR into one record per CDR3 protein. The sample holds under 35,000 distinct CDR3 sequences; 7.3% are singletons and the top ten take approximately 14%. Sequenced sample: PBMCs spiked with cells of the T cell clone KT2. All receptors derive from a human donor.

The sample holds a few counts of this clonotype. This chain connects TRBV11-2 to TRBJ1-1; D is unclear. Germline assignment: CDR1 SGHAT and CDR2 FQNNGV. Trimming cost V 1 base and J 8 bases, with 5 bases left between them. The CDR3 spans 11 residues. The CDR3 is CASSLGQEAFF. The CDR3 nucleotides are TGTGCCAGCAGCTTAGGGCAAGAAGCTTTCTTT.

This clonotype was counted many times. The chain links TRBV11-2 to TRBJ2-7; tentatively, D is TRBD2 (6 bases). CDR3 length: 12 amino acids. From germline, CDR1 is SGHAT and CDR2 FQNNGV. The V end lost 4 bases, the J end lost 3 bases, and 7 bases lay between the germline ends. DNA for the CDR3: TGTGCCAGCAGCTGGAGGGACTACGAGCAGTACTTC. It translates to CASSWRDYEQYF.